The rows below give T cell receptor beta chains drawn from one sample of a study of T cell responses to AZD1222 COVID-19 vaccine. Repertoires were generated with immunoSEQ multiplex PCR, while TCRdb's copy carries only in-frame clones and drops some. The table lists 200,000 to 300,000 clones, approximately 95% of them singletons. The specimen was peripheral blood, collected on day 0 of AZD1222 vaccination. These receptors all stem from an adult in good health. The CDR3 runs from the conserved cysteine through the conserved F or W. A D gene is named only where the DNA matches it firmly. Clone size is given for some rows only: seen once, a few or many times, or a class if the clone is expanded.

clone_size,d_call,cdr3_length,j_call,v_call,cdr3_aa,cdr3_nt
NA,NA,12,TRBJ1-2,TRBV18,CASSEEDYGYTF,TGTGCCAGCTCAGAGGAGGACTATGGCTACACCTTC
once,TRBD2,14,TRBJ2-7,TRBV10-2,CASSDERGGTEQYF,TGCGCCAGCAGTGATGAGCGGGGTGGGACGGAGCAGTACTTC
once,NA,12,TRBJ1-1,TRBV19,CASSISDTEAFF,TGTGCCAGTAGTATAAGTGACACTGAAGCTTTCTTT
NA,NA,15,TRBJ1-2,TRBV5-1,CASNEGGPRSSGYTF,TGCGCCAGCAATGAGGGAGGGCCTAGGTCGTCTGGCTACACCTTC
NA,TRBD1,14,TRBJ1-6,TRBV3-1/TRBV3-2,CASSPRDRNSPLHF,TGTGCCAGCAGCCCGCGGGACAGGAATTCACCCCTCCACTTT
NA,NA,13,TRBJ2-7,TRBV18,CASSTTEVNEQYF,TGTGCCAGCTCGACGACAGAGGTCAACGAGCAGTACTTC
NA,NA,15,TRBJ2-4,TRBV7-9,CASSLDMYAKNIQYF,TGTGCCAGCAGCTTAGATATGTACGCCAAAAACATTCAGTACTTC
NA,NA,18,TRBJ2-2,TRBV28,CATLTERYHRRTGGELFF,TGTGCCACACTGACCGAGAGGTATCACAGGAGAACTGGCGGGGAGCTGTTTTTT
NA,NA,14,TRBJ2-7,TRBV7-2,CASSPVGTEREQYF,TGTGCCAGCAGCCCCGTTGGCACAGAACGCGAGCAGTACTTC
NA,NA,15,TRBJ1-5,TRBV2,CASSETWGGGQPQHF,TGTGCCAGCAGTGAAACTTGGGGGGGAGGGCAGCCCCAGCATTTT
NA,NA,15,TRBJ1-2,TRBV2,CASSVGLKKSDGYTF,TGTGCCAGCAGTGTGGGACTCAAAAAAAGTGATGGCTACACCTTC